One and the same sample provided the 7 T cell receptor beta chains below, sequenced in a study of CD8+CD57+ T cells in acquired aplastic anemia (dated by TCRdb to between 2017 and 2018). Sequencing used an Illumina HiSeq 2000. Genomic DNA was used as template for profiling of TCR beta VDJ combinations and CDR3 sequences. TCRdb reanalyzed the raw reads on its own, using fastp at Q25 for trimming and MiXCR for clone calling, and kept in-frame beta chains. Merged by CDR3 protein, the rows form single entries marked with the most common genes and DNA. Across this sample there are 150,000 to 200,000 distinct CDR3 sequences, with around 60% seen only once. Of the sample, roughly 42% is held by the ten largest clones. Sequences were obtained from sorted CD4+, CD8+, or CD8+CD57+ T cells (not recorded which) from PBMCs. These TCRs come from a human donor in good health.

CDR3 DNA: TGTGCCAGCAGGCCCCGGGACAGGGAATCTTACAATGAGCAGTTCTTC. Translation gives CASRPRDRESYNEQFF. V usage is TRBV12-3 or TRBV12-4 and J usage is TRBJ2-1, with 9 bases identical to TRBD1. This CDR3 has 16 residues. The V and J ends lost 6 bases and 4 bases, in that order; junction bases with no gene match: 10.

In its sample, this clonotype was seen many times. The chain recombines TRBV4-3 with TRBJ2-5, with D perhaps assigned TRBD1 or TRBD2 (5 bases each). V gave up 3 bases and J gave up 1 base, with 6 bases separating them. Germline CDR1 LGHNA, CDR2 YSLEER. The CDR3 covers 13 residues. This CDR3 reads CASSQGVQETQYF. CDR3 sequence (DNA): TGCGCCAGCAGCCAGGGGGTCCAAGAGACCCAGTACTTC.

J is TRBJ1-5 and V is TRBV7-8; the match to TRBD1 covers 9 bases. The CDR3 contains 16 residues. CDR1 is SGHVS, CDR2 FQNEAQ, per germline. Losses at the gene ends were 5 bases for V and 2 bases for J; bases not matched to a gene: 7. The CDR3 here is CASSPRRQGGNQPQHF. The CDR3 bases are TGTGCCAGCAGCCCCCGACGACAGGGGGGCAATCAGCCCCAGCATTTT. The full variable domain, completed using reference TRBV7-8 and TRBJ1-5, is GAGVSQSPRYKVAKRGQDVALRCDPISGHVSLFWYQQALGQGPEFLTYFQNEAQLDKSGLPSDRFFAERPEGSVSTLKIQRTQQEDSAVYLCASSPRRQGGNQPQHFGDGTRLSIL.

The CDR3 DNA is TGTGCCACCAGCGTAGGCCGCGGGGCCTCCTACGAGCAGTACTTC. The encoded protein is CATSVGRGASYEQYF. The chain uses TRBV15 and TRBJ2-7, with D maybe TRBD2 (6 bases). This CDR3 has 15 residues. The germline V gene encodes CDR1 LNHNV and CDR2 YYDKDF (reference sequence). V lost 5 bases and J 0 bases, leaving 14 bases between the germline ends. Based on the CDR3 plus reference TRBV15 and TRBJ2-7, the full variable domain is DAMVIQNPRYQVTQFGKPVTLSCSQTLNHNVMYWYQQKSSQAPKLLFHYYDKDFNNEADTPDNFQSRRPNTSFCFLDIRSPGLGDTAMYLCATSVGRGASYEQYFGPGTRLTVT.

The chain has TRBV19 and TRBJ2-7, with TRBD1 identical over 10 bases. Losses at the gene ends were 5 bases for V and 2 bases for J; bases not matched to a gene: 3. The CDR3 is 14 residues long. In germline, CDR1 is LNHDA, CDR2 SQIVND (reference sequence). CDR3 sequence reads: CASSWDRGAYEQYF. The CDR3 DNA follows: TGTGCCAGTAGTTGGGACAGGGGAGCCTACGAGCAGTACTTC.

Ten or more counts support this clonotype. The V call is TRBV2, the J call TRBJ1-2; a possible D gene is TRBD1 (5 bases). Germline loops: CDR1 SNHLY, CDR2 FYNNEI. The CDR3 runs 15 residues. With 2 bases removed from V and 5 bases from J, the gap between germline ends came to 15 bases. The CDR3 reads CASSEYDGAGYGYTF. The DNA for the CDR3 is TGTGCCAGCAGTGAATACGACGGGGCGGGTTATGGCTACACCTTC.

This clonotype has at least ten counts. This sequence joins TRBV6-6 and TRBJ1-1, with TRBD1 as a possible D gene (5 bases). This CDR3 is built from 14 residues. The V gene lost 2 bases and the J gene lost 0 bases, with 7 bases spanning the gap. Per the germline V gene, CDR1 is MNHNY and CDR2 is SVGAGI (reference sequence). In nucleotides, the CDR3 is TGTGCCAGCAGTTACCTGGGACTGAACACTGAAGCTTTCTTT. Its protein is CASSYLGLNTEAFF.